The rows below give T cell receptor beta chains drawn from one sample of a study of blood T cell repertoires in COVID-19. Profiling relied on immunoSEQ multiplex PCR, and the TCRdb table lists in-frame clones only, not all of them. The sample lists 60,000 or so clones, approximately 80% occurring once. Sequencing was done on a sample of peripheral blood. Receptor source: a human donor in a cohort sampled during active COVID-19. Both conserved end residues are part of each CDR3. A D gene is named only where the DNA matches it firmly. Clone size is not always given. Where it is, it says once, few, many or a class for expanded clones.

clone_size d_call j_call v_call cdr3_length cdr3_nt cdr3_aa
NA NA TRBJ1-4 TRBV19 14 TGTGCCAGTTCGACAGACCCGGAGCCGGAAAAACTGTTTTTT CASSTDPEPEKLFF
NA TRBD1 TRBJ1-2 TRBV7-9 13 TGTGCCAGTCTAGCACAGGGGAACTATGGCTACACCTTC CASLAQGNYGYTF
NA NA TRBJ1-6 TRBV27 17 TGTGCCAGCAGTTTATCGGAGCAGGGTGCATATAATTCACCCCTCCACTTT CASSLSEQGAYNSPLHF
NA TRBD1 TRBJ2-7 TRBV11-2 15 TGTGCCAGCAGTTCTACACGACAGGGGTTCGACGAGCAGTACTTC CASSSTRQGFDEQYF
NA TRBD2 TRBJ2-1 TRBV27 15 TGTGCCAGCACCCCCCGACTAGCGGGCTCTAATGAGCAGTTCTTC CASTPRLAGSNEQFF
NA NA TRBJ1-1 TRBV28 15 TGTGCCAGCAGTTTAGTCGGAGGCCCCGCCACTGAAGCTTTCTTT CASSLVGGPATEAFF
few NA TRBJ1-6 TRBV4-3 13 TGCGCCAGCAGCCAAGGTGGGGGGTCACCCCTCCACTTT CASSQGGGSPLHF
many NA TRBJ1-3 TRBV19 17 TGTGCCAGTAGTATAGATCTGGGCGGGTCCTTTGGAAACACCATATATTTT CASSIDLGGSFGNTIYF
NA NA TRBJ2-3 TRBV11-3 14 TGTGCCAGCAGCTTAGCGCAGGTCTCAGATACGCAGTATTTT CASSLAQVSDTQYF
NA TRBD1 TRBJ2-7 TRBV6-5 14 TGTGCCAGCAGCCTAACAGGGGACCCCTACGAGCAGTACTTC CASSLTGDPYEQYF
once NA TRBJ2-5 TRBV30 11 TGTGCCTGGGACAATCTGGAGACCCAGTACTTC CAWDNLETQYF
NA TRBD2 TRBJ2-1 TRBV29-1 15 TGCAGCACAATGGCCGGGACTAGAACCTACAATGAGCAGTTCTTC CSTMAGTRTYNEQFF
NA NA TRBJ2-3 TRBV19 16 TGTGCCAGCAGAAGGACAGCCGATCCTAGCACAGATACGCAGTATTTT CASRRTADPSTDTQYF
once NA TRBJ1-1 TRBV12-3/TRBV12-4 13 TGTGCCAGCAGTTCGTGGCTAGAGGCTGAAGCTTTCTTT CASSSWLEAEAFF
NA TRBD2 TRBJ2-7 TRBV6-5 15 TGTGCCAGCAGTTACCATAGCGGGAGCTCCTACGAGCAGTACTTC CASSYHSGSSYEQYF
NA TRBD1 TRBJ1-5 TRBV7-3 18 TGTGCCAGCAGCCCATACGACAGGGGCCCCTGGGGCAATCAGCCCCAGCATTTT CASSPYDRGPWGNQPQHF
NA NA TRBJ2-7 TRBV15 14 TGTGCCACCAGCAGAGTAGGGGGCTCCTACGAGCAGTACTTC CATSRVGGSYEQYF
few NA TRBJ1-4 TRBV14 16 TGTGCCAGCAGCTTTCGGAGGGCTGCAACTAATGAAAAACTGTTTTTT CASSFRRAATNEKLFF
NA NA TRBJ2-7 TRBV7-2 12 TGTGCCAGCAGCGGTAGCGGCTACGAGCAGTACTTC CASSGSGYEQYF
NA TRBD2 TRBJ2-5 TRBV28 14 TGTGCCAGCAGTCAGAGCGGGGGGGCGCAGACCCAGTACTTC CASSQSGGAQTQYF
few TRBD2 TRBJ2-3 TRBV5-4 15 TGTGCCAGCAGCTTGGGCGGGGGAACCACAGATACGCAGTATTTT CASSLGGGTTDTQYF
NA NA TRBJ2-1 TRBV4-1 13 TGCGCCAGCAGGCTTAACAGGGACGGTGAGCAGTTCTTC CASRLNRDGEQFF
NA NA TRBJ2-7 TRBV7-2 13 TGTGCCAGCAGCTTAGGGCAGTTCTACGAGCAGTACTTC CASSLGQFYEQYF
NA NA TRBJ1-5 TRBV19 17 TGTGCCAGTAGTGAAGGACTGAGAAAAAATAGCAATCAGCCCCAGCATTTT CASSEGLRKNSNQPQHF